The next 16 T cell receptor beta chains were all read from a single sample in a study of spatial heterogeneity in lung cancer. Time point reported: sample taken at primary tumor resection. TCRdb reprocessed the 5' RACE reads with MiXCR, giving one entry per CDR3 protein. Among approximately 2,000 distinct CDR3 sequences listed, about a sixth were seen once. The source material was normal lung tissue next to the tumor, sampled at surgery. The receptors originated from a male donor with early-stage non-small cell lung cancer.

This clonotype is judged medium-sized (0.01 to 0.1%). The chain carries TRBV7-9 and TRBJ1-3, with 9 bases matching TRBD1. The junction had 2 bases not matched to a gene; V was cut back by 2 bases and J by 3 bases. Looked up from germline, CDR1 is SEHNR and CDR2 is FQNEAQ (reference sequence). This CDR3 region has 15 residues. The CDR3 loop reads CASSLTGGLGNTIYF. For the CDR3, the DNA is TGTGCCAGCAGCTTAACAGGGGGCCTTGGAAACACCATATATTTT.

The genes are TRBV29-1 and TRBJ1-1; the match to TRBD1 covers 8 bases. There are 14 residues in the CDR3. Per the germline V gene, CDR1 is SQVTM and CDR2 is ANQGSEA. Trimming cost V 6 bases and J 1 base; bases outside gene matches: 7. The CDR3 DNA sequence: TGCAGCGTCAAATCCGGGACAGGGAACACTGAAGCTTTCTTT. This encodes CSVKSGTGNTEAFF.

In this sample, this clonotype is medium-sized (0.01 to 0.1%). The chain couples TRBV18 to TRBJ1-4, with 11 nucleotides matching TRBD1. The ends lost 5 bases at V and 8 bases at J; junction bases unmatched: 10. CDR1 is KGHSH and CDR2 is LQKENI in the germline V gene. The CDR3 loop spans 16 amino acids. CDR3 region: CASSSSAGTGGEKLFF. CDR3 sequence (DNA): TGTGCCAGCTCATCAAGCGCCGGGACAGGGGGAGAAAAACTGTTTTTT.

V usage is TRBV12-3 or TRBV12-4 and J usage is TRBJ1-2; tentatively, D is TRBD1 (5 bases). This CDR3 is 15 amino acids long. Trimming removed 4 bases at V and 4 bases at J, with 16 bases between. The CDR3 loop reads CASSSAGGLSYGYTF. The CDR3 region has the DNA TGTGCCAGCAGTTCCGCCGGGGGGTTAAGCTATGGCTACACCTTC.

This clonotype was detected a few times. The genes are TRBV14 and TRBJ1-2, with D perhaps TRBD1 (6 bases). Germline CDR1 and CDR2: SGHDN and FVKESK. V was trimmed by 2 bases and J by 0 bases, leaving 10 bases between them. The CDR3 extends over 15 amino acids. The CDR3 sequence: CASSQTQGTNYGYTF. The CDR3 DNA reads as TGTGCCAGCAGCCAAACTCAGGGGACTAACTATGGCTACACCTTC.

This chain connects TRBV12-3 or TRBV12-4 to TRBJ1-1, with D uncertain. Trimming pared 2 bases from V and 2 bases from J, leaving 6 bases between. This CDR3 region has 13 residues. The CDR3 region is CASSLKQNTEAFF. The DNA of the CDR3 is TGTGCCAGCAGTTTAAAGCAAAACACTGAAGCTTTCTTT.

In this sample, this clonotype is medium-sized (0.01 to 0.1%). The rearrangement uses TRBV7-3 and TRBJ1-1, with TRBD1 as a possible D gene (6 bases). Trimming took off 5 bases at V and 4 bases at J, with 11 bases between the two ends. The CDR3 length is 13 residues. Germline assignment: CDR1 SGHTA and CDR2 FQGTGA. CDR3 sequence: CASSEDSSTEAFF. The CDR3 nucleotides read TGTGCCAGCAGCGAGGACAGTTCCACTGAAGCTTTCTTT.

This clonotype qualifies as medium-sized. V gene TRBV5-4 combines with J gene TRBJ1-4; tentatively, D is TRBD1 (6 bases). The V and J ends lost 4 bases and 6 bases respectively, with 16 bases between them. Germline loops: CDR1 SGHNT, CDR2 YYREEE (reference sequence). There are 15 residues in the CDR3. The CDR3 loop reads CASSTNRALDEKLFF. The CDR3 bases are TGTGCCAGCAGCACCAACAGGGCTCTTGATGAAAAACTGTTTTTT.

J is TRBJ2-1 and V is TRBV27, with 8 bases aligning to TRBD2. The CDR3 runs to 13 residues. Germline V gene lookup returns CDR1 MNHEY and CDR2 SMNVEV (reference sequence). V gave up 8 bases and J gave up 5 bases; unmatched junction bases: 5. The CDR3 DNA reads TGTGCCAGCGCCGGGACTAGACACAATGAGCAGTTCTTC. Translated: CASAGTRHNEQFF.

This clonotype was seen ten or more times. The J gene is TRBJ2-1, the V gene TRBV19; 10 bases agree with TRBD2. Trimming took 7 bases from V and 5 from J; bases not matched to a gene: 8. There are 15 residues in the CDR3. CDR1 is LNHDA and CDR2 is SQIVND in the germline V gene (reference sequence). The CDR3, as DNA: TGTGCCAGTAACCCAGCGGGAGGGGGCCACAATGAGCAGTTCTTC. The encoded protein is CASNPAGGGHNEQFF.

CDR3 region: CASSIGQVLNSPLHF. In DNA form, the CDR3 reads TGTGCCAGCAGCATTGGACAGGTCCTGAATTCACCCCTCCACTTT. The gene calls are TRBV27 and TRBJ1-6, with 7 positions matching TRBD1. The CDR3 contains 15 residues. J was trimmed by 7 bases and V by 6 bases; bases with no gene match: 9. Germline assignment: CDR1 MNHEY and CDR2 SMNVEV (reference sequence).

This clonotype is labeled medium-sized. The V and J genes are TRBV12-3 or TRBV12-4 and TRBJ1-2; unclear D gene. V shed 3 bases and J shed 8 bases, with 7 bases lying between them. This CDR3 contains 11 residues. CDR3 sequence: CASSFGLGYTF. DNA of the CDR3: TGTGCCAGCAGTTTTGGGTTAGGCTACACCTTC.

In this sample, this clonotype turned up many times. The chain combines TRBV6-5 with TRBJ1-6, with a possible D match to TRBD1 (5 bases). V lost 6 bases and J lost 5, with 14 bases in between. CDR1 MNHEY and CDR2 SVGAGI come from the germline V gene. CDR3 size: 15 residues. CDR3 DNA sequence: TGTGCCAGCAGAACGCCGGGGGGAAATAATTCACCCCTCCACTTT. Its translation is CASRTPGGNNSPLHF.

The CDR3 loop reads CSAGGVRVGTQYF. CDR3 bases: TGCAGTGCGGGGGGTGTGCGGGTAGGGACCCAGTACTTC. The rearrangement joins TRBV20-1 to TRBJ2-5, with a weak D call TRBD2 (6 bases). The CDR3 loop spans 13 amino acids. The germline CDR1 and CDR2 sequences are DFQATT and SNEGSKA (reference sequence). Trimming took 6 bases from V and 7 from J, leaving 18 bases between them.

Ten or more counts support this clonotype. The chain uses TRBV28 and TRBJ2-1; possibly TRBD1 for D (5 bases). CDR1 and CDR2 from the germline V gene are MDHEN and SYDVKM. The V end was cut by 3 bases, the J end by 9 bases, with 9 bases between. The length of the CDR3 is 12 residues. CDR3 in DNA: TGTGCCAGCAGTTTTCGTGGGGCTGAGCAGTTCTTC. Amino acid sequence: CASSFRGAEQFF.

In its sample, this clonotype ranks as medium-sized. The gene calls are TRBV6-1 and TRBJ2-2; D may be TRBD1 or TRBD2 (5 bases each). Deletions cut 6 bases from V and 6 bases from J, with 14 bases between. This CDR3 region has 14 residues. CDR1 and CDR2 from the germline V gene are MNHNS and SASEGT. The DNA of the CDR3 is TGTGCCAGCAGAAGAACCGGGGCCCCCGGGGAGCTGTTTTTT. Protein sequence: CASRRTGAPGELFF.